One sample yielded the 20 T cell receptor beta chains listed below, sequenced in a study of beta chain features in type 1 diabetes (dated by TCRdb to 2017 to 2018). Libraries were prepared through the immunoSEQ multiplex PCR assay. The entire amount of isolated RNA was reverse transcribed using the High Capacity cDNA Reverse Transcription Kit, so the sequenced TCRB transcripts were expressed ones. What TCRdb holds here is the immuneACCESS table cut down to in-frame rearrangements. Part of the clones is not present; checked against another copy, under half of the missing clones reflect an unresolved V gene, and the others are unexplained. Across this sample there are 130,000 to 150,000 clones, with less than 15% seen only once. Roughly 1.4% of the sample lies in the top ten. The study at large found these results: Type 1 diabetes patients showed a moderate but significant shortening of TCRB CDR3 length in all four CD4+ subsets.

These receptors' targets are unknown. Sequencing input: central memory CD4+ T cells from blood. The source is a man aged 18 to 30 with type 1 diabetes.

This clone was seen a handful of times. The rearrangement links TRBV29-1 to TRBJ1-4; D is unresolved. The CDR3 extends over 13 amino acids. CDR1 is SQVTM and CDR2 is ANQGSEA in the germline V gene. Trimming stripped 5 bases from V and 7 bases from J, with 14 bases between. The CDR3 DNA follows: TGCAGCGTTATTCGGGGTTATGGTGAAAAACTGTTTTTT. Its protein product is CSVIRGYGEKLFF.

This chain links TRBV18 with TRBJ1-5; 9 bases are shared with TRBD1. This CDR3 spans 15 amino acids. The junction had 8 bases not matched to a gene; V was cut back by 5 bases and J by 6 bases. Germline V gene data show CDR1 as KGHSH and CDR2 as LQKENI. The CDR3 bases are TGTGCCAGCTCAATTACAGGGGGCGCGTTTCAGCCCCAGCATTTT. Encoded protein: CASSITGGAFQPQHF.

The rearrangement joins TRBV30 to TRBJ1-5; D possibly corresponds to TRBD1 (6 bases). The CDR3 is made up of 12 amino acids. The V and J ends lost 2 bases and 5 bases respectively, with 7 bases between them. Germline lookup yields CDR1 GTSNPN and CDR2 SVGIG (reference sequence). CDR3 coding DNA: TGTGCCTGGAGTTCAGGGGATCAGCCCCAGCATTTT. It translates to CAWSSGDQPQHF.

The chain joins TRBV7-3 to TRBJ1-1; D gene unclear. V dropped 5 bases and J dropped 5 bases, with 12 bases sitting between them. The CDR3 covers 13 residues. CDR1 SGHTA and CDR2 FQGTGA come from the germline V gene. CDR3 sequence (DNA): TGTGCCAGCAGCCTACAATGGGAGACTGAAGCTTTCTTT. Encoded protein: CASSLQWETEAFF.

The V gene is TRBV18, the J gene TRBJ1-1; unclear D gene. From germline, CDR1 is KGHSH and CDR2 LQKENI. V gave up 6 bases and J gave up 10 bases, with 12 bases separating them. The CDR3 consists of 11 residues. CDR3 residues: CASSPTPGAFF. CDR3 DNA: TGTGCCAGCTCCCCGACCCCTGGAGCTTTCTTT.

This clone was detected a few times. The chain joins TRBV2 to TRBJ1-6; no clear D gene. The CDR3 covers 12 residues. V lost 5 bases to trimming and J lost 7 bases, with 6 bases between them. The germline V gene has CDR1 SNHLY and CDR2 FYNNEI. The CDR3 region is CASSPKNSPLHF. The CDR3 DNA follows: TGTGCCAGCAGTCCTAAAAATTCACCCCTCCACTTT. The full variable domain, rest sourced from reference TRBV2 and TRBJ1-6, is EPEVTQTPSHQVTQMGQEVILRCVPISNHLYFYWYRQILGQKVEFLVSFYNNEISEKSEIFDDQFSVERPDGSNFTLKIRSTKLEDSAMYFCASSPKNSPLHFGNGTRLTVT.

J is TRBJ2-5 and V is TRBV28; D is unresolved. Per the germline V gene, CDR1 is MDHEN and CDR2 is SYDVKM. V lost 2 bases, J lost 5 bases, and 9 bases lay in between. The CDR3 totals 13 residues. CDR3 DNA sequence: TGTGCCAGCAGTTTACCCGCTGTGGAGACCCAGTACTTC. It is translated as CASSLPAVETQYF. The complete variable domain, with remaining parts taken from reference TRBV28 and TRBJ2-5, reads DVKVTQSSRYLVKRTGEKVFLECVQDMDHENMFWYRQDPGLGLRLIYFSYDVKMKEKGDIPEGYSVSREKKERFSLILESASTNQTSMYLCASSLPAVETQYFGPGTRLLVL.

This clone was seen only a few times. The genes are TRBV15 and TRBJ2-1; a weak D match, TRBD1 (5 bases). The CDR3 spans 12 residues. Trimming cost V 1 base and J 10 bases, with 8 bases left between them. CDR1 LNHNV and CDR2 YYDKDF come from the germline V gene (reference sequence). CDR3 DNA: TGTGCCACCAGCAGAGGACAGAACGAGCAGTTCTTC. It yields the protein CATSRGQNEQFF.

The rearrangement joins TRBV28 to TRBJ2-3; 9 bases match TRBD1. The CDR3 runs to 16 residues. The V gene end was trimmed by 5 bases and the J gene end by 0 bases; junction bases not matched to a gene: 6. Germline V gene sequence: CDR1 MDHEN, CDR2 SYDVKM. The CDR3 protein is CASSPPGQGSTDTQYF. CDR3 DNA: TGTGCCAGCAGTCCCCCGGGACAGGGTAGCACAGATACGCAGTATTTT. The variable domain in full, completed from reference TRBV28 and TRBJ2-3, reads DVKVTQSSRYLVKRTGEKVFLECVQDMDHENMFWYRQDPGLGLRLIYFSYDVKMKEKGDIPEGYSVSREKKERFSLILESASTNQTSMYLCASSPPGQGSTDTQYFGPGTRLTVL.

V usage is TRBV28 and J usage is TRBJ2-6; no clear D. Germline CDR1 MDHEN, CDR2 SYDVKM. This CDR3 is 17 amino acids long. Trimming left V 5 bases short and J 0 bases short, with 14 bases between. The CDR3 sequence is CASSQRRSFSGANVLTF. Written as DNA, the CDR3 is TGTGCCAGCAGTCAGCGACGTTCGTTCTCTGGGGCCAACGTCCTGACTTTC.

This clone was counted between two and nine times. This sequence joins TRBV2 and TRBJ1-1; 9 bases fit TRBD1. V was pared by 7 bases and J by 4 bases, with 7 bases of the junction left unmatched. The CDR3 runs to 14 residues. CDR1 SNHLY and CDR2 FYNNEI come from the germline V gene. The CDR3 reads CASTGQGMGTEAFF. The CDR3 DNA reads TGTGCCAGCACCGGACAGGGGATGGGCACTGAAGCTTTCTTT.

The rearrangement uses TRBV30 and TRBJ2-3, with 10 bases that match TRBD2. Trimming at V came to 8 bases and at J to 0 bases, leaving 5 bases not matched to a gene. The CDR3 runs to 14 residues. Germline V gene sequence: CDR1 GTSNPN, CDR2 SVGIG (reference sequence). CDR3 sequence: CAGTSGASTDTQYF. The CDR3 coding sequence is TGTGCCGGAACTAGCGGGGCTAGCACAGATACGCAGTATTTT.

The table lists this clone with a few counts. This chain joins TRBV28 and TRBJ1-2; D is unresolved. V was shortened by 3 bases and J by 4 bases, with 12 bases between the two germline ends. Germline assignment: CDR1 MDHEN and CDR2 SYDVKM. The CDR3 spans 14 residues. CDR3 in DNA: TGTGCCAGCAGTTTTGGCAGCTTAGTCTATGGCTACACCTTC. As protein: CASSFGSLVYGYTF.

The V and J genes are TRBV27 and TRBJ1-2; 7 bases are shared with TRBD1. CDR1 is MNHEY, CDR2 SMNVEV, per germline (reference sequence). Trimming removed 5 bases from V and 10 bases from J; junction bases left unmatched: 7. The CDR3 loop spans 12 amino acids. CDR3 protein: CASSSRGSDYTF. The DNA of the CDR3 is TGTGCCAGCAGTAGCAGGGGGTCTGACTACACCTTC.

This clone was seen more than once but under ten times. CDR3 nucleotides: TGTGCCAGTAGTTCTCTGGACAGGGTATCACCCCTCCACTTT. The encoded protein is CASSSLDRVSPLHF. The rearrangement joins TRBV19 to TRBJ1-6; 8 nucleotides agree with TRBD1. Germline V gene data show CDR1 as LNHDA and CDR2 as SQIVND (reference sequence). J was trimmed by 10 bases and V by 5 bases; bases with no gene match: 7. The CDR3 extends over 14 amino acids.

This clone occurred a few times. J is TRBJ2-7 and V is TRBV2, with 8 bases that match TRBD1. The CDR3 has 14 amino acids. V trimming: 6 bases; J trimming: 5 bases; junction bases outside the gene matches: 9. From germline, CDR1 is SNHLY and CDR2 FYNNEI. CDR3 residues: CASRIQGAGNEQYF. CDR3 sequence (DNA): TGTGCCAGCAGGATCCAGGGGGCAGGTAACGAGCAGTACTTC.

The rearrangement links TRBV2 to TRBJ2-4, with TRBD1 identical over 8 bases. The CDR3 runs to 18 residues. V trimming: 5 bases; J trimming: 0 bases; junction bases outside the gene matches: 12. Germline V gene data show CDR1 as SNHLY and CDR2 as FYNNEI. CDR3 residues: CASSRDRPQGLAKNIQYF. The CDR3 DNA reads TGTGCCAGCAGTAGGGACAGGCCACAAGGACTAGCCAAAAACATTCAGTACTTC.

V gene TRBV30 combines with J gene TRBJ1-4; D ambiguous. From germline, CDR1 is GTSNPN and CDR2 SVGIG (reference sequence). The CDR3 totals 13 residues. Trimming took off 2 bases at V and 8 bases at J, with 12 bases between the two ends. CDR3 protein: CAWSLSGAEKLFF. For the CDR3, the DNA is TGTGCCTGGAGTCTTAGTGGAGCGGAAAAACTGTTTTTT.

This clone was seen more than once but under ten times. The chain links TRBV7-9 to TRBJ2-2, with D uncertain. The CDR3 length is 14 residues. CDR1 is SEHNR, CDR2 FQNEAQ, per germline (reference sequence). Trimming removed 1 base at V and 4 bases at J, with 7 bases between. The CDR3 DNA is TGTGCCAGCAGCTTAGACAGTAGCACCGGGGAGCTGTTTTTT. Translation: CASSLDSSTGELFF.

This chain uses TRBV7-2 with TRBJ2-3; TRBD2 might be the D (6 bases). CDR3 length equals 15 residues. The V gene's germline CDR1 is SGHTA and CDR2 FQGNSA. V lost 4 bases and J lost 0, with 11 bases in between. CDR3 DNA sequence: TGTGCCAGCAGCTCGAGCGGGCTGAGCACAGATACGCAGTATTTT. Its protein product is CASSSSGLSTDTQYF.